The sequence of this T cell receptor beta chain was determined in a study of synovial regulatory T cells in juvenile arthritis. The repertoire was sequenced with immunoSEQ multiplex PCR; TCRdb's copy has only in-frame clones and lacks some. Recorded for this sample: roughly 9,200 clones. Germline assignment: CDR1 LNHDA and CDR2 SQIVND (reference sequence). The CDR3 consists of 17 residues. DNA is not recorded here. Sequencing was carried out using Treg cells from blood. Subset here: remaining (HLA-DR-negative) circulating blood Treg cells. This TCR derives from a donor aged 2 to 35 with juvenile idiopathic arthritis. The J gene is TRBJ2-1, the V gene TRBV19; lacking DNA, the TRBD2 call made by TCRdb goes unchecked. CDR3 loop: CASSILFLAGRYNEQFF.